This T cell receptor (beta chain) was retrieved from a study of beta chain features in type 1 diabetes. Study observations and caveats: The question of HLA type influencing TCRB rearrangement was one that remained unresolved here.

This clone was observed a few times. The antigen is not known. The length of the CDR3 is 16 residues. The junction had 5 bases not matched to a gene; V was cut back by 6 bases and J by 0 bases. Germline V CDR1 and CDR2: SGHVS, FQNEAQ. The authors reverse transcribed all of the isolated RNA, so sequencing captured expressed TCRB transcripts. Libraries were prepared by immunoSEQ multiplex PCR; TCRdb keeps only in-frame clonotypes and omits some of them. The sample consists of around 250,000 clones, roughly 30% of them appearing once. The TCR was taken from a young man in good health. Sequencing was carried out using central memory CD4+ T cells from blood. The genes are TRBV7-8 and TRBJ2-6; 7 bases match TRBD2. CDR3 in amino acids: CASRVAGHSGANVLTF. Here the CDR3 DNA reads TGTGCCAGCAGGGTAGCGGGCCACTCTGGGGCCAACGTCCTGACTTTC.